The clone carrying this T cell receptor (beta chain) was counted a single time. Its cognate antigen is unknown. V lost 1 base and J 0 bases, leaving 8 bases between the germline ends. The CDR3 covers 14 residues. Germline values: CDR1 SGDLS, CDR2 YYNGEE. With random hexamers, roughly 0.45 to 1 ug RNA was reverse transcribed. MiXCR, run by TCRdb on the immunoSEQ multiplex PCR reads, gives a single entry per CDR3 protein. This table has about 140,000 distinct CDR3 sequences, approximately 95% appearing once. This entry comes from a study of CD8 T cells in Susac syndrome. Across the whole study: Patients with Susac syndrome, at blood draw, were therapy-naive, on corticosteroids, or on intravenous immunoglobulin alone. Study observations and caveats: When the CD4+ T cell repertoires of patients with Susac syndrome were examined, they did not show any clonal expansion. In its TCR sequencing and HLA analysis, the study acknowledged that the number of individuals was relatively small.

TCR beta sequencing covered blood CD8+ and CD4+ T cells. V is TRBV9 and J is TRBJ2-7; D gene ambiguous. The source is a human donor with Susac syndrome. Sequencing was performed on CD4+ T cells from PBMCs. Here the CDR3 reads CASSVSDISYEQYF. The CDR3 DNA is TGTGCCAGCAGCGTAAGCGACATCTCCTACGAGCAGTACTTC.